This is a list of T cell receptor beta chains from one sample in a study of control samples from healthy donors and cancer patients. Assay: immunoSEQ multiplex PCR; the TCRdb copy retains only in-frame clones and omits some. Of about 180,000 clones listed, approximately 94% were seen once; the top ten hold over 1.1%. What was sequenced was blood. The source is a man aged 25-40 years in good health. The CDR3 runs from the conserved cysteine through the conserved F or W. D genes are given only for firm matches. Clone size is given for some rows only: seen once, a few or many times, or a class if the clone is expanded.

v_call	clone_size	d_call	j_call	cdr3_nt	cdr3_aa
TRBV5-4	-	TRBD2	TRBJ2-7	TGTGCCAGCAGCTTGACCGGCGGGGGGGTGTCCTACGAGCAGTACTTC	CASSLTGGGVSYEQYF
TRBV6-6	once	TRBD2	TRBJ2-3	TGTGCCAGCAGTCATAGCGGGATAGGTAGCGATACGCAGTATTTT	CASSHSGIGSDTQYF
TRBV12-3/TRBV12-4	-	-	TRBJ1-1	TGTGCCAGCAGTTTGGGGGGGAACACTGAAGCTTTCTTT	CASSLGGNTEAFF
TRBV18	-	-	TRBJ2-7	TGTGCCAGCTCACCTACGGCCTCCTCCTACGAGCAGTACTTC	CASSPTASSYEQYF
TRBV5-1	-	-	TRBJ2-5	TGCGCCAGCAGCCCAAAAGATAGGAAAGAGACCCAGTACTTC	CASSPKDRKETQYF
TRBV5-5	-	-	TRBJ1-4	TGTGCCAGCAGCTTATCGAGCCAAAGCGGTGAAAAACTGTTTTTT	CASSLSSQSGEKLFF
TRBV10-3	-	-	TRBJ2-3	TGTGCCAGCGATGCGCAAACTAGAGGGTCAGATACGCAGTATTTT	CASDAQTRGSDTQYF
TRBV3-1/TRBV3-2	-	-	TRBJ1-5	TGTGCCAGCAGCCAAGATCGGAGTCAGCCCCAGCATTTT	CASSQDRSQPQHF
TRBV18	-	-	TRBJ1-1	TGTGCCAGCTCACCAGTTGGGGTGGTAAACACTGAAGCTTTCTTT	CASSPVGVVNTEAFF
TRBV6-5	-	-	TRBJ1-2	TGTGCCAGCAGTTGGGGGAATAGATTCAATAACTATGGCTACACCTTC	CASSWGNRFNNYGYTF
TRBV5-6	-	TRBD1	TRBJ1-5	TGTGCCAGCAGCGCGACAGGGCGTAGCAATCAGCCCCAGCATTTT	CASSATGRSNQPQHF
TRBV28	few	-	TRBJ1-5	TGTGCCAGCAGTTTTCGACAGCCCGATCAGCCCCAGCATTTT	CASSFRQPDQPQHF
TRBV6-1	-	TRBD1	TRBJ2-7	TGTGCCAGCAGTGAAGGGAACAGGGGCGAGCAGTACTTC	CASSEGNRGEQYF
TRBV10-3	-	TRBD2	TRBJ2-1	TGTGCCATCAATTCTAGCGGGTACAATGAGCAGTTCTTC	CAINSSGYNEQFF